This T cell receptor beta chain was observed in a study of T-cell memory formation after mild COVID-19. Deletions cut 3 bases from V and 0 bases from J, with 11 bases between. Germline assignment: CDR1 SGHAT and CDR2 FQDESV (reference sequence). The CDR3 sequence is 15 residues long. This clonotype was detected a few times. Its target is unknown. Study findings and constraints: Those CD4+ clones that contracted were mainly in CM and EM (CD8+ ones in EMRA). Clones contracting over day 15 to 85 were CD4/CD8 balanced, with later expanders leaning CD4+.

5'RACE with constant-segment primers built TCRalpha and TCRbeta cDNA libraries with UMIs. Each CDR3 protein is one row after TCRdb ran MiXCR on the 5' RACE reads. The profile shows tens of thousands of distinct CDR3 sequences, roughly 7.2% of them singletons. The source of this sequence is a man aged 18 to 29 who had mild COVID-19 (a few samples of this study predate the infection). Cell type and time point are not known. The chain employs TRBV11-1 and TRBJ1-1; D gene unclear. The source material was PBMCs or a T cell subset sorted from them (not recorded which). CDR3 DNA sequence: TGTGCCAGCAGCTTTGGCAGGTCCATGAACACTGAAGCTTTCTTT. Its translation is CASSFGRSMNTEAFF.